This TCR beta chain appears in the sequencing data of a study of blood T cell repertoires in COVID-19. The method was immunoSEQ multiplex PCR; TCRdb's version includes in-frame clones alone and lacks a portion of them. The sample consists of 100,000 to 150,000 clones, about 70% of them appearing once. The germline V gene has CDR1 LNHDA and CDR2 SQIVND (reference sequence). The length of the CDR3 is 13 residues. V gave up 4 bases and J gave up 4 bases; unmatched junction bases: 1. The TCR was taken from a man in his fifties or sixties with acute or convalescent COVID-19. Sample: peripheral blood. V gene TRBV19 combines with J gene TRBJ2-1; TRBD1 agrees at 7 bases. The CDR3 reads CASSKQGYNEQFF. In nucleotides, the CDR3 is TGTGCCAGTAGTAAACAGGGGTACAATGAGCAGTTCTTC.